Below, 7 T cell receptor beta chains from the same sample are listed, as sequenced in a study of CD8+ T cells in alopecia areata. Treatment noted: oral pan-JAK inhibitor, 5-10 mg twice daily. It was cDNA, reverse transcribed from extracted RNA, that served as the sequencing template. Sequenced by immunoSEQ multiplex PCR; TCRdb stores in-frame clones only, minus some. In the table there are 120,000 to 150,000 clones, 86% of which are singletons. The sample in question was CD8+ T cells sorted from blood, obtained at week 4, from a patient treated with tofacitinib. Receptor source: a human donor with alopecia areata.

This clone was observed once. V gene TRBV6-5 combines with J gene TRBJ2-2; no clear D. Trimming took off 6 bases at V and 4 bases at J, with 12 bases between the two ends. Germline values: CDR1 MNHEY, CDR2 SVGAGI. This CDR3 region has 14 residues. DNA for the CDR3: TGTGCCAGCAGCCCCGGGTCCCTCACCGGGGAGCTGTTTTTT. Encoded protein: CASSPGSLTGELFF.

The genes are TRBV29-1 and TRBJ1-1, with 7 bases matching TRBD1. Unmatched junction bases numbered 8, after V lost 6 bases and J lost 4 bases. Germline V gene sequence: CDR1 SQVTM, CDR2 ANQGSEA. The CDR3 is 13 residues long. This CDR3 reads CSVPTGWGTEAFF. The CDR3 DNA reads TGCAGCGTACCGACAGGGTGGGGCACTGAAGCTTTCTTT.

CDR3 DNA sequence: TGTGCCAGCAGCCCCGACAGCGGAGGCACCTACGAGCAGTACTTC. Translation: CASSPDSGGTYEQYF. The V gene is TRBV7-2, the J gene TRBJ2-7, with D possibly called TRBD1 or TRBD2 (5 bases each). The germline V gene encodes CDR1 SGHTA and CDR2 FQGNSA. The CDR3 length is 15 residues. V lost 5 bases, J lost 2 bases, and 16 bases lay in between.

Comments on this clone: This same CDR3 is encoded by further DNA sequences in the sample. The genes are TRBV27 and TRBJ2-7, with 9 bases matching TRBD1. The CDR3 is 15 amino acids. V lost 0 bases and J lost 1; bases outside the gene matches: 1. Looked up from germline, CDR1 is MNHEY and CDR2 is SMNVEV (reference sequence). CDR3 protein: CASSLSGTGSYEQYF. In DNA form, the CDR3 reads TGTGCCAGCAGTTTATCTGGGACAGGGTCCTACGAGCAGTACTTC.

J is TRBJ2-1 and V is TRBV7-2, with D unclear. The CDR3 consists of 15 residues. Germline V gives CDR1 SGHTA, CDR2 FQGNSA. The germline V and J ends were trimmed by 1 base and 0 bases, with 7 bases remaining between them. CDR3 sequence: CASSLGGYSYNEQFF. The DNA of the CDR3 is TGTGCCAGCAGCTTAGGAGGCTACTCCTACAATGAGCAGTTCTTC.

V and J are TRBV2 and TRBJ2-3; D remains unclear. Germline-derived CDR1 and CDR2 are SNHLY and FYNNEI. The germline V and J ends were trimmed by 3 bases and 5 bases, with 6 bases remaining between them. The CDR3 has 12 residues. The CDR3 loop is CASSEWKDTQYF. The CDR3 DNA is TGTGCCAGCAGTGAGTGGAAAGATACGCAGTATTTT.

J is TRBJ2-7 and V is TRBV7-9; D uncertain. The CDR3 loop spans 12 amino acids. Trimming left V 5 bases short and J 6 bases short, with 11 bases between. The germline gives CDR1 SEHNR, CDR2 FQNEAQ (reference sequence). In nucleotides, the CDR3 is TGTGCCAGCAGCCCCCCGGTCCGCGAGCAGTACTTC. It encodes CASSPPVREQYF.